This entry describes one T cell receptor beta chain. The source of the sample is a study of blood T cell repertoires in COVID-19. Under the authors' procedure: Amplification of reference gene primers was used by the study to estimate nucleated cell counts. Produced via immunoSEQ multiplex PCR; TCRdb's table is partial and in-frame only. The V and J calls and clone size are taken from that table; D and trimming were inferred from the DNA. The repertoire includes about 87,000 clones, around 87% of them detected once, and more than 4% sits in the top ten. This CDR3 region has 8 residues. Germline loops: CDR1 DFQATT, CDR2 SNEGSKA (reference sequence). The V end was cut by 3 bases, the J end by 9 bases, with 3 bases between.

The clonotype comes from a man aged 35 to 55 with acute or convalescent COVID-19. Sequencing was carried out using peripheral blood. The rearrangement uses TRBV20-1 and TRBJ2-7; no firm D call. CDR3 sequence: CSASGQYF. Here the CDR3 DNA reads TGCAGTGCTAGCGGGCAGTACTTC.